This T cell receptor beta chain appears in the sequencing data of a study of cytomegalovirus exposure and HLA in healthy donors. Study findings and constraints: Researchers catalogued about 150 TCR beta chains as cytomegalovirus-associated. Reportedly, diagnosis of cytomegalovirus status by the classifier showed high specificity and sensitivity.

This CDR3 is 14 amino acids long. With 1 base removed from V and 2 bases from J, the gap between germline ends came to 9 bases. From germline, CDR1 is MNHNS and CDR2 SASEGT. This clone is a singleton in its sample. What it binds is not known. Data came from immunoSEQ multiplex PCR; TCRdb stores just in-frame clones and leaves some out. The repertoire holds 200,000 to 250,000 clones, with less than 85% as singletons. The chain has TRBV6-1 and TRBJ2-7; D ambiguous. The sequence came from a woman younger than 30 in good health and CMV-seronegative. The sample consisted of PBMCs. The CDR3 DNA follows: TGTGCCAGCAGTGAAGGTGATGGTCCCTACGAGCAGTACTTC. Amino acids: CASSEGDGPYEQYF.